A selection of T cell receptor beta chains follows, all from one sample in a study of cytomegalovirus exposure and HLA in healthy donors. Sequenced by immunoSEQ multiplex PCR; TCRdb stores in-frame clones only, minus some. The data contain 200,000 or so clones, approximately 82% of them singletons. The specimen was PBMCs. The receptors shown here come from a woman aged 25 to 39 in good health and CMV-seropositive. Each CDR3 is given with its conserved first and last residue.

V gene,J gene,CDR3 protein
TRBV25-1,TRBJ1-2,CASRPTGTDYGYTF
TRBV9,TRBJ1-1,CASSVATGGGVGYSEAFF
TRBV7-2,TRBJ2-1,CASSAQGEIDEQFF
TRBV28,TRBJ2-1,CASRWVEGENEQFF
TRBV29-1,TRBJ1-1,CSVLGQGYTEAFF
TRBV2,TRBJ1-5,CASGESGRNQPQHF
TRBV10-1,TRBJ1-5,CASEPRYSNQPQHF
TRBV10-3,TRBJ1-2,CASNRVPDNYGYTF
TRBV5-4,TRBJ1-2,CASSPDRGGYGYTF
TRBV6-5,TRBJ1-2,CASSQNHGTALGYTF
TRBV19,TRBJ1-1,CASSIGNRGGLFTEAFF
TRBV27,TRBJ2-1,CASRISGGPYNEQFF
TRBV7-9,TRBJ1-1,CASIQGTEAFF
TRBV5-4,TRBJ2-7,CASSLAPAIYEQYF
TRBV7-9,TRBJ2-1,CASSRMQGTGSYNEQFF
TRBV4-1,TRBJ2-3,CASSNEGDRGTDTQYF
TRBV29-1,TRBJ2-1,CSLSRDRINEQFF
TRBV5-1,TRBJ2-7,CASSLYPSGSISYEQYF
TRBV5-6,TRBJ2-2,CASSSTSGSRTGELFF
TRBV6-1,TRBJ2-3,CASSEYLRAIHSSTDTQYF
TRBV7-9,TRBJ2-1,CASELIADSYNEQFF
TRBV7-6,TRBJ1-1,CASSSRTEKNTEAFF
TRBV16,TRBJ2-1,CASSQSPSGGYNEQFF
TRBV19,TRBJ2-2,CASNLGLPGPTGELFF
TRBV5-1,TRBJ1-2,CASSLDRGQGTF
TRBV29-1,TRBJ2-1,CSVLPGGGRGRNEQFF
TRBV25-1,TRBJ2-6,CASYGANVLTF
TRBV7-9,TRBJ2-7,CASSRQGASSYEQYF
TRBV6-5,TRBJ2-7,CASSSTGDYEQYF
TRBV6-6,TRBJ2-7,CASSLPGTVSYEQYF
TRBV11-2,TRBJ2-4,CASSVDRGNVIQYF
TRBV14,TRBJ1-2,CASSRGTVANYGYTF
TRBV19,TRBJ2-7,CASSIGRGYEQYF
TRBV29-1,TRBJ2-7,CSVTFLSYEQYF
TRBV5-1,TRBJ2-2,CASSLLTGEAGELFF
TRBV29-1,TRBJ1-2,CSVSLQGALAYGYTF
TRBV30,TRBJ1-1,CAWSVRNTEAFF
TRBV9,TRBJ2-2,CASSVRQANTGELFF
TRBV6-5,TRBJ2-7,CASSFEKGQGLYEQYF
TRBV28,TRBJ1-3,CASSRPDRREYF
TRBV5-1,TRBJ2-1,CASSITGTGSNEQFF
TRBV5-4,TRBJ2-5,CASSFGGNQETQYF
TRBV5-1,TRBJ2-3,CASSLPRTSGVLTDTQYF
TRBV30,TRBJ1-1,CAWSERWDTEAFF
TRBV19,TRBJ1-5,CASSIENRDLRPQHF
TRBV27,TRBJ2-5,CASRLAGGDIETQYF
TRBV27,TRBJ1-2,CASSSLGGGSSNYGYTF
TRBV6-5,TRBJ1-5,CASSTTGYSNQPQHF
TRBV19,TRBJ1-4,CASSTTGSNEKLFF